These T cell receptor beta chains were read from a single sample in a study of T cell responses to AZD1222 COVID-19 vaccine. The data were produced by immunoSEQ multiplex PCR, yet TCRdb's version contains in-frame clones alone and is incomplete. The sample holds roughly 97,000 clones, approximately 89% seen once. The sample was peripheral blood, taken 28 days after the second dose of the MenACWY control vaccine. These TCRs come from an adult who received the MenACWY meningococcal vaccine as a control. Both conserved end residues are part of each CDR3. D genes are given only for firm matches. For some rows the clone size is stated as once, few or many, or as a class when expanded; others skip it.

V: TRBV19; J: TRBJ1-2; D: -; size: -; length: 12; DNA: TGTGCCAGTAGTACTGGGGGCACTGGCTACACCTTC; CDR3: CASSTGGTGYTF
V: TRBV14; J: TRBJ1-1; D: -; size: -; length: 14; DNA: TGTGCCAGCAGCCACCGGGGGGCAGTGACTGAAGCTTTCTTT; CDR3: CASSHRGAVTEAFF
V: TRBV20-1; J: TRBJ2-4; D: -; size: -; length: 15; DNA: TGCAGTGCTAGTTACGGCGGGGTAGCCAAAAACATTCAGTACTTC; CDR3: CSASYGGVAKNIQYF
V: TRBV11-2; J: TRBJ1-2; D: TRBD1; size: -; length: 15; DNA: TGTGCCAGCAGCTTAGGACCCGACAGGGGCTATGGCTACACCTTC; CDR3: CASSLGPDRGYGYTF
V: TRBV5-1; J: TRBJ1-2; D: -; size: -; length: 14; DNA: TGCGCCAGCTCCGTCGGGGGGGCCGACTATGGCTACACCTTC; CDR3: CASSVGGADYGYTF
V: TRBV9; J: TRBJ2-1; D: TRBD2; size: -; length: 15; DNA: TGTGCCAGCAGCGAAAGGACTAGCGGGGGTAATGAGCAGTTCTTC; CDR3: CASSERTSGGNEQFF
V: TRBV28; J: TRBJ1-5; D: -; size: -; length: 16; DNA: TGTGCCAGCGTTGGTGGGATCCGCTATAGCAATCAGCCCCAGCATTTT; CDR3: CASVGGIRYSNQPQHF
V: TRBV5-5; J: TRBJ2-7; D: -; size: -; length: 14; DNA: TGTGCCAGCAGCAACGGACCTACCTTTTACGAGCAGTACTTC; CDR3: CASSNGPTFYEQYF
V: TRBV10-2; J: TRBJ1-6; D: TRBD1; size: -; length: 18; DNA: TGCGCCAGCAGTGACCCTACCGGGACAGGGGCCGGGAATTCACCCCTCCACTTT; CDR3: CASSDPTGTGAGNSPLHF
V: TRBV15; J: TRBJ1-4; D: TRBD1; size: -; length: 15; DNA: TGTGCCACCAGCAGAGAAGGGACAGGGTCGGAAAAACTGTTTTTT; CDR3: CATSREGTGSEKLFF
V: TRBV12-3/TRBV12-4; J: TRBJ1-1; D: -; size: many; length: 12; DNA: TGTGCCAGCAAGAGGGCCCGGTCTGAAGCTTTCTTT; CDR3: CASKRARSEAFF
V: TRBV28; J: TRBJ1-2; D: TRBD1; size: -; length: 13; DNA: TGTGCCAGCAGGCCTACAGGGGGCGATGGCTACACCTTC; CDR3: CASRPTGGDGYTF
V: TRBV4-1; J: TRBJ2-1; D: -; size: -; length: 12; DNA: TGCGCCAGCAGCCAAGGGTTTAATGAGCAGTTCTTC; CDR3: CASSQGFNEQFF
V: TRBV7-6; J: TRBJ1-2; D: -; size: once; length: 15; DNA: TGTGCCAGCAGCTCAGGGCCTTCGGAGAACTATGGCTACACCTTC; CDR3: CASSSGPSENYGYTF
V: TRBV7-2; J: TRBJ2-1; D: -; size: -; length: 13; DNA: TGTGCCAGCAGCTTTACGTATCGCGATGGGCAGTTCTTC; CDR3: CASSFTYRDGQFF
V: TRBV7-3; J: TRBJ2-7; D: TRBD2; size: -; length: 21; DNA: TGTGCCAGCAGCTTGTACCGGGGGGGATACAAGCCAGGGTATTTTCGTTACGAGCAGTACTTC; CDR3: CASSLYRGGYKPGYFRYEQYF
V: TRBV7-2; J: TRBJ2-5; D: TRBD2; size: -; length: 17; DNA: TGTGCCAGCAGCTTAGGCGGGGGAGGGCCCCTCCAAGAGACCCAGTACTTC; CDR3: CASSLGGGGPLQETQYF
V: TRBV29-1; J: TRBJ1-1; D: TRBD1; size: -; length: 13; DNA: TGCAGCGCCGGAGGGACAGGGAACACTGAAGCTTTCTTT; CDR3: CSAGGTGNTEAFF
V: TRBV25-1; J: TRBJ1-2; D: TRBD1; size: -; length: 17; DNA: TGTGCCAGCAGTCACACCGGGACAGGGGGAATAGGCTATGGCTACACCTTC; CDR3: CASSHTGTGGIGYGYTF
V: TRBV5-5; J: TRBJ2-5; D: -; size: -; length: 16; DNA: TGTGCCAGCAGCTTGGTTCGGGCTGTGTACCAAGAGACCCAGTACTTC; CDR3: CASSLVRAVYQETQYF
V: TRBV30; J: TRBJ1-6; D: TRBD1; size: -; length: 14; DNA: TGTGCCTGGAAATGGGGGACAGGGAATTCACCCCTCCACTTT; CDR3: CAWKWGTGNSPLHF
V: TRBV19; J: TRBJ2-7; D: -; size: -; length: 15; DNA: TGTGCCAGTAGCGCAAGGACGAGCGGACGGTCCGAGCAGTACTTC; CDR3: CASSARTSGRSEQYF
V: TRBV9; J: TRBJ2-7; D: -; size: -; length: 14; DNA: TGTGCCAGCAGCCCCCGCCAAGGGGGGTACGAGCAGTACTTC; CDR3: CASSPRQGGYEQYF
V: TRBV12-2; J: TRBJ2-5; D: -; size: -; length: 19; DNA: TGTGCAAGTCGCTTATTCATTTGGCGGGGGGGGCCTGTATTGGAGACCCAGTACTTC; CDR3: CASRLFIWRGGPVLETQYF
V: TRBV6-1; J: TRBJ1-5; D: TRBD1; size: -; length: 15; DNA: TGTGCCAGCAGTGAATCCGGGACAGCCCATCAGCCCCAGCATTTT; CDR3: CASSESGTAHQPQHF
V: TRBV19; J: TRBJ2-1; D: TRBD1; size: -; length: 15; DNA: TGTGCCAGTAGTATTGGGACAGGGGTTTACAATGAGCAGTTCTTC; CDR3: CASSIGTGVYNEQFF
V: TRBV9; J: TRBJ2-1; D: TRBD1; size: -; length: 15; DNA: TGTGCCAGCAGCGTAGCTCCAGGGGGTTACAATGAGCAGTTCTTC; CDR3: CASSVAPGGYNEQFF
V: TRBV7-2; J: TRBJ1-5; D: -; size: -; length: 17; DNA: TGTGCCAGCAGCTTAGATGGAGTAGCTGTAGCAAGTCAGCCCCAGCATTTT; CDR3: CASSLDGVAVASQPQHF
V: TRBV7-3; J: TRBJ2-2; D: -; size: -; length: 13; DNA: TGTGCCAGCAGCTTAACAGGGATCGGGGAGCTGTTTTTT; CDR3: CASSLTGIGELFF
V: TRBV4-2; J: TRBJ1-4; D: -; size: -; length: 18; DNA: TGTGCCAGCAGCCAAGTGATGGCGTCCGGGAGGCGAACTGAAAAACTGTTTTTT; CDR3: CASSQVMASGRRTEKLFF
V: TRBV4-2; J: TRBJ1-2; D: TRBD1; size: -; length: 20; DNA: TGTGCCAGCAGCCCCCCACCGGGACAGGCTGGGGGGATATCTAACTATGGCTACACCTTC; CDR3: CASSPPPGQAGGISNYGYTF
V: TRBV4-2; J: TRBJ1-2; D: TRBD1; size: -; length: 17; DNA: TGTGCCAGCAGCCAAGATCGAGAGGCAGGGGGCTCCTATGGCTACACCTTC; CDR3: CASSQDREAGGSYGYTF
V: TRBV6-1; J: TRBJ1-5; D: -; size: -; length: 16; DNA: TGTGCCAGCAGTGCCGGCAGGGGAACAGGCAATCAGCCCCAGCATTTT; CDR3: CASSAGRGTGNQPQHF
V: TRBV9; J: TRBJ1-3; D: -; size: -; length: 16; DNA: TGTGCCAGCAGCGTAGAAGGGACGGCGGTGGGAAACACCATATATTTT; CDR3: CASSVEGTAVGNTIYF
V: TRBV7-9; J: TRBJ1-1; D: TRBD1; size: -; length: 13; DNA: TGTGCCAGCAGCCCAGGGGGGAGGAGTGAAGCTTTCTTT; CDR3: CASSPGGRSEAFF
V: TRBV7-8; J: TRBJ2-3; D: TRBD2; size: -; length: 17; DNA: TGTGCCAGCAGCTCGTGGGGGACTAGCGGTCGCACAGATACGCAGTATTTT; CDR3: CASSSWGTSGRTDTQYF
V: TRBV29-1; J: TRBJ1-3; D: TRBD1; size: -; length: 17; DNA: TGCAGCGTTGAAGATCCGGGACAGGGGAGCTCTGGAAACACCATATATTTT; CDR3: CSVEDPGQGSSGNTIYF
V: TRBV6-4; J: TRBJ2-1; D: TRBD2; size: -; length: 15; DNA: TGTGCCAGCAGGATGACTAGCGGGGGGGCCACTGAGCAGTTCTTC; CDR3: CASRMTSGGATEQFF
V: TRBV7-9; J: TRBJ1-4; D: -; size: -; length: 16; DNA: TGTGCCAGCAGCTTAACGGGAGTCACATCTAATGAAAAACTGTTTTTT; CDR3: CASSLTGVTSNEKLFF
V: TRBV23-1; J: TRBJ1-1; D: -; size: -; length: 14; DNA: TGCGCCAGCAGTCAATCGAGACCCGCCGGTGAAGCTTTCTTT; CDR3: CASSQSRPAGEAFF
V: TRBV9; J: TRBJ2-6; D: TRBD1; size: once; length: 17; DNA: TGTGCCAGCAAGGGGTGGGACAGGATCTCTGGGGCCAACGTCCTGACTTTC; CDR3: CASKGWDRISGANVLTF
V: TRBV19; J: TRBJ2-2; D: -; size: -; length: 14; DNA: TGTGCCAGTAACAGGGTGCGGAACACCGGGGAGCTGTTTTTT; CDR3: CASNRVRNTGELFF
V: TRBV28; J: TRBJ2-7; D: -; size: -; length: 14; DNA: TGTGCCAGCAGTTCCTTACAGGGACCGGACGAGCAGTACTTC; CDR3: CASSSLQGPDEQYF
V: TRBV6-2/TRBV6-3; J: TRBJ2-5; D: TRBD1; size: -; length: 14; DNA: TGTGCCAGCAGTTACACAGGGGTCCAAGAGACCCAGTACTTC; CDR3: CASSYTGVQETQYF
V: TRBV18; J: TRBJ2-5; D: TRBD2; size: -; length: 15; DNA: TGTGCCAGCTCACCTCGGACTAGCGGGCAAGAGACCCAGTACTTC; CDR3: CASSPRTSGQETQYF
V: TRBV7-8; J: TRBJ1-5; D: -; size: -; length: 14; DNA: TGTGCCAGCAGCCAGGGGAGGGCAGGACAGCCCCAGCATTTT; CDR3: CASSQGRAGQPQHF
V: TRBV6-1; J: TRBJ2-1; D: -; size: -; length: 14; DNA: TGTGCCAGCAGTGAAAAAGGACAGTACAATGAGCAGTTCTTC; CDR3: CASSEKGQYNEQFF
V: TRBV6-6; J: TRBJ2-5; D: -; size: -; length: 15; DNA: TGTGCCAGCAAGGTCACGGTAACAGCCCAAGAGACCCAGTACTTC; CDR3: CASKVTVTAQETQYF
V: TRBV18; J: TRBJ1-4; D: TRBD1; size: -; length: 15; DNA: TGTGCCAGCTCACCACTTTCCAGGGGGGATGAAAAACTGTTTTTT; CDR3: CASSPLSRGDEKLFF
V: TRBV5-4; J: TRBJ1-5; D: -; size: -; length: 13; DNA: TGTGCCAGCAGCGCTGACCACAATCAGCCCCAGCATTTT; CDR3: CASSADHNQPQHF
V: TRBV6-1; J: TRBJ1-1; D: -; size: -; length: 15; DNA: TGTGCCAGCAGTGAGGGCCCCCTGGTGAACACTGAAGCTTTCTTT; CDR3: CASSEGPLVNTEAFF
V: TRBV4-1; J: TRBJ2-5; D: TRBD2; size: -; length: 18; DNA: TGCGCCAGCAGCCAAGAGGGACTAGCGGGGGGGTCCGTCGAGACCCAGTACTTC; CDR3: CASSQEGLAGGSVETQYF
V: TRBV7-9; J: TRBJ1-6; D: -; size: -; length: 14; DNA: TGTGCCAGCAGCTCTTCGGAGTGGAATTCACCCCTCCACTTT; CDR3: CASSSSEWNSPLHF